This T cell receptor beta chain came from a study of blood T cell repertoires in COVID-19. At the level of the study: COVID-19 samples, acute and convalescent, were from the United States, Italy and Spain. T cells, B-cell-depleted T cells, or PBMCs provided the cDNA or gDNA that served as material.

In regard to this clone: The same CDR3 is also encoded by other DNA sequences in this sample.

Authors' methods: From reference gene primer amplification, estimates of nucleated cell counts were derived. The repertoire was sequenced with immunoSEQ multiplex PCR; TCRdb's copy has only in-frame clones and lacks some. D and trimming were read from the DNA, whereas the V and J calls and clone size are those reported in that table. The sample gives approximately 300,000 clones, around 87% of which show up once; roughly 4.3% is in the top ten. The V and J ends lost 4 bases and 2 bases respectively, with 9 bases between them. Germline V gene data show CDR1 as SGHRS and CDR2 as YFSETQ. This CDR3 region has 13 residues. Assignments of participants to cohorts depended upon their own reported clinical history.

This clonotype was sampled from a woman aged 18-29 years with acute COVID-19. This rearrangement joins TRBV5-1 to TRBJ2-5; a weak D match, TRBD1 (6 bases). Input material: PBMCs or T cells enriched from blood (not recorded which). CDR3 coding DNA: TGCGCCAGCAGCCTTGGACAGCAAGAGACCCAGTACTTC. Translating gives CASSLGQQETQYF.